The 28 T cell receptor beta chains given below trace back to one sample, sequenced in a study of neurological immune-mediated disorders. From the 5' RACE reads, TCRdb called clonotypes with MiXCR, one entry per CDR3 protein. This table has 40,000 or so distinct CDR3 sequences, about 13% appearing once. Time point here: longitudinal time-point 3. The sequenced sample consisted of PBMCs. These receptors were collected from a man aged 25 to 40 in good health.

This clonotype showed up many times. The chain uses TRBV29-1 and TRBJ2-2; 7 nucleotides match TRBD1. Germline V gives CDR1 SQVTM, CDR2 ANQGSEA. Trimming removed 3 bases from V and 6 bases from J; junction bases left unmatched: 10. The CDR3 is made up of 15 amino acids. CDR3 sequence reads: CSVDPRQGGSGELFF. CDR3 coding DNA: TGCAGCGTTGACCCCCGACAGGGTGGGTCCGGGGAGCTGTTTTTT.

The CDR3, as DNA: TGTGCCAGCAGTCCCCGAGTAGCGGGAGTTTTCGGGGGCACAGATACGCAGTATTTT. Protein: CASSPRVAGVFGGTDTQYF. This sequence joins TRBV28 and TRBJ2-3; 9 nucleotides line up with TRBD2. The CDR3 totals 19 residues. Germline V CDR1 and CDR2: MDHEN, SYDVKM. Unmatched junction bases numbered 16, after V lost 5 bases and J lost 1 base.

This clonotype was observed at least ten times. This chain links TRBV5-1 with TRBJ1-5; the D gene is possibly TRBD1 (6 bases). V was shortened by 0 bases and J by 5 bases, with 12 bases between the two germline ends. CDR1 is SGHRS, CDR2 YFSETQ, per germline. This CDR3 is 15 amino acids long. CDR3 sequence reads: CASSLDATGHQPQHF. CDR3 coding DNA: TGCGCCAGCAGCTTGGACGCGACAGGCCATCAGCCCCAGCATTTT. Drawing the rest from reference TRBV5-1 and TRBJ1-5, the complete variable domain is KAGVTQTPRYLIKTRGQQVTLSCSPISGHRSVSWYQQTPGQGLQFLFEYFSETQRNKGNFPGRFSGRQFSNSRSEMNVSTLELGDSALYLCASSLDATGHQPQHFGDGTRLSIL.

This clonotype was seen repeatedly, ten times or more. The chain recombines TRBV10-3 with TRBJ1-2, with D perhaps TRBD1 (6 bases). CDR3 size: 12 residues. CDR1 ENHRY and CDR2 SYGVKD come from the germline V gene. V lost 7 bases to trimming and J lost 8 bases, with 14 bases between them. The CDR3 nucleotides read TGTGCCATCATGACAGGTGAAGAGGGCTACACCTTC. It is translated as CAIMTGEEGYTF.

In its sample, this clonotype was seen many times. This chain uses TRBV5-1 with TRBJ2-2; tentatively, D is TRBD1 (5 bases). Germline-derived CDR1 and CDR2 are SGHRS and YFSETQ. This CDR3 comprises 16 residues. Trimming took 4 bases from V and 0 from J, leaving 13 bases between them. The CDR3 DNA reads TGCGCCAGCAGCCATGGGCTAGGGGCGAACACCGGGGAGCTGTTTTTT. Amino acids: CASSHGLGANTGELFF.

This clonotype was recorded at least ten times. The chain is built from TRBV5-1 and TRBJ2-7; weak D call: TRBD1 (6 bases). Germline V lookup: CDR1 SGHRS, CDR2 YFSETQ. CDR3 length: 21 amino acids. The V gene lost 0 bases and the J gene lost 5 bases, with 33 bases spanning the gap. CDR3 sequence reads: CASSLGTPGTRNRVRYDEQYF. The CDR3 coding sequence is TGCGCCAGCAGCTTGGGTACTCCCGGCACGCGGAACAGGGTGAGGTATGACGAGCAGTACTTC. Full variable domain (rest looked up from reference TRBV5-1 and TRBJ2-7): KAGVTQTPRYLIKTRGQQVTLSCSPISGHRSVSWYQQTPGQGLQFLFEYFSETQRNKGNFPGRFSGRQFSNSRSEMNVSTLELGDSALYLCASSLGTPGTRNRVRYDEQYFGPGTRLTVT.

In its sample, this clonotype was seen a few times. The rearrangement joins TRBV20-1 to TRBJ2-1; unclear D gene. Germline CDR1 and CDR2: DFQATT and SNEGSKA (reference sequence). The V gene lost 0 bases and the J gene lost 8 bases, with 8 bases spanning the gap. The CDR3 loop spans 12 amino acids. The CDR3 bases are TGCAGTGCTAGAGAGGCTGTCGATGAGCAGTTCTTC. This translates into CSAREAVDEQFF.

The gene calls are TRBV27 and TRBJ1-1; 7 bases match TRBD1. The CDR3 has 17 residues. Losses at the gene ends were 5 bases for V and 1 base for J; bases not matched to a gene: 13. Germline loops: CDR1 MNHEY, CDR2 SMNVEV (reference sequence). The CDR3 nucleotides are TGTGCCAGCAGTCCCCAACCAACAGGGGCGGAGAACACTGAAGCTTTCTTT. Its protein is CASSPQPTGAENTEAFF.

This clonotype was observed many times. This chain joins TRBV28 and TRBJ2-1; 7 nucleotides match TRBD2. CDR3 length: 17 amino acids. Germline V lookup: CDR1 MDHEN, CDR2 SYDVKM. V lost 5 bases, J lost 1 base, and 11 bases stayed unmatched. CDR3 protein: CASSLISGSSSYNEQFF. DNA of the CDR3: TGTGCCAGCAGTCTTATTAGCGGGTCTTCTTCCTACAATGAGCAGTTCTTC.

This clonotype was detected ten times or more. The rearrangement links TRBV7-9 to TRBJ1-5; 9 nucleotides line up with TRBD1. The V gene end was trimmed by 5 bases and the J gene end by 2 bases; junction bases not matched to a gene: 10. The CDR3 is made up of 17 amino acids. Looked up from germline, CDR1 is SEHNR and CDR2 is FQNEAQ (reference sequence). In DNA form, the CDR3 reads TGTGCCAGCAGCGCCCCACGAACAGGGGGCGGCAATCAGCCCCAGCATTTT. Its translation: CASSAPRTGGGNQPQHF.

This clonotype was counted many times. CDR3 sequence: CASSLAGQDTYEQYF. CDR3 nucleotides: TGTGCCAGCAGCTTAGCGGGCCAGGACACCTACGAGCAGTACTTC. The rearrangement links TRBV7-2 to TRBJ2-7; D possibly corresponds to TRBD1 (5 bases). This CDR3 is 15 amino acids long. Germline CDR1 is SGHTA and CDR2 is FQGNSA. V was pared by 0 bases and J by 2 bases, with 11 bases between. Supplemented by reference TRBV7-2 and TRBJ2-7, the full variable domain reads GAGVSQSPSNKVTEKGKDVELRCDPISGHTALYWYRQSLGQGLEFLIYFQGNSAPDKSGLPSDRFSAERTGGSVSTLTIQRTQQEDSAVYLCASSLAGQDTYEQYFGPGTRLTVT.

Only a few counts were recorded for this clonotype. The DNA for the CDR3 is TGCAGTGCTAGAGAAGCGGGAAGGGAGACCCAGTACTTC. The encoded protein is CSAREAGRETQYF. The rearrangement links TRBV20-1 to TRBJ2-5; 7 bases line up with TRBD2. The CDR3 length is 13 residues. The V gene's germline CDR1 is DFQATT and CDR2 SNEGSKA (reference sequence). The junction had 3 bases not matched to a gene; V was cut back by 0 bases and J by 5 bases.

This clonotype is labeled medium-sized. The chain is built from TRBV12-3 or TRBV12-4 and TRBJ2-2; no firm D call. The length of the CDR3 is 13 residues. V was cut by 2 bases and J by 5 bases, with 6 bases left in between. The CDR3 DNA follows: TGTGCCAGCAGTTTATCTATAACCGGGGAGCTGTTTTTT. Translated, it gives CASSLSITGELFF.

This clonotype has at least ten counts. The chain carries TRBV28 and TRBJ2-7; 7 bases fit TRBD2. The length of the CDR3 is 15 residues. Germline CDR1 is MDHEN and CDR2 is SYDVKM. V was clipped by 6 bases and J by 2 bases; unmatched bases: 10. CDR3 region: CASRVGRGETYEQYF. The CDR3 region has the DNA TGTGCCAGCAGAGTCGGTCGGGGGGAGACCTACGAGCAGTACTTC.

This clonotype was detected many times. The chain employs TRBV20-1 and TRBJ2-7, with 11 bases identical to TRBD2. Germline V gives CDR1 DFQATT, CDR2 SNEGSKA (reference sequence). After removal of 7 bases from V and 6 bases from J, the junction contained 11 bases not matched to a gene. The CDR3 sequence is 14 residues long. CDR3 protein: CSVGTSGMMGEQYF. The CDR3 DNA reads as TGCAGTGTGGGGACTAGCGGAATGATGGGCGAGCAGTACTTC.

This clonotype was counted ten times or more. The rearrangement links TRBV3-1 to TRBJ2-3; D unresolved. The CDR3 consists of 12 residues. Between the trimmed V and J ends, which lost 2 bases and 5 bases, there was a span of 5 bases. In germline, CDR1 is LGHDT, CDR2 YNNKEL (reference sequence). The CDR3 sequence is CASSQPRDTQYF. CDR3 in DNA: TGTGCCAGCAGCCAACCGCGAGATACGCAGTATTTT.

This clonotype was seen at least ten times. The genes are TRBV11-2 and TRBJ2-3; TRBD1 aligns across 7 bases. This CDR3 has 15 amino acids. Germline V gives CDR1 SGHAT, CDR2 FQNNGV. The junction had 5 bases not matched to a gene; V was cut back by 5 bases and J by 0 bases. The CDR3 nucleotides read TGTGCCAGCAGCCCACAGGGGCCCAGCACAGATACGCAGTATTTT. It is translated as CASSPQGPSTDTQYF.

This clonotype showed up many times. The chain employs TRBV11-2 and TRBJ1-4; D gene uncertain. CDR3 length equals 15 residues. V lost 5 bases and J lost 4, with 14 bases in between. CDR1 is SGHAT, CDR2 FQNNGV, per germline. The DNA of the CDR3 is TGTGCCAGCAGCCCTAGTGGGCAGTTTAATGAAAAACTGTTTTTT. This encodes CASSPSGQFNEKLFF.

This clonotype was picked up many times. This sequence joins TRBV27 and TRBJ1-2; D might be TRBD1 (6 bases). The ends were cut back, 5 bases at V and 4 bases at J, with 17 bases in the middle. The CDR3 loop spans 15 amino acids. The germline gives CDR1 MNHEY, CDR2 SMNVEV (reference sequence). The DNA for the CDR3 is TGTGCCAGCAGTCGCCTGGAGACAGGACTCTATGGCTACACCTTC. This gives the protein CASSRLETGLYGYTF.

On this clonotype: At one boundary the junction diverges from the germline segment, which might be a read error. CDR3 coding DNA: TGTGCCAGCTGGAGGGGGGACGAGGACACCGGTGAGCTGTTTTTT. Translated: CASWRGDEDTGELFF. The chain uses TRBV28 and TRBJ2-2; tentatively, D is TRBD1 or TRBD2 (6 bases each). CDR3 size: 15 residues. Germline values: CDR1 MDHEN, CDR2 SYDVKM.

This clonotype showed up many times. The rearrangement links TRBV20-1 to TRBJ2-1; TRBD2 aligns across 7 bases. Germline trimming cut 5 bases from V and 0 bases from J; bases unmatched to any gene: 7. This CDR3 has 15 amino acids. Germline V gene data show CDR1 as DFQATT and CDR2 as SNEGSKA (reference sequence). CDR3 region: CSAQLAGGSYNEQFF. The CDR3 DNA reads TGCAGTGCTCAATTAGCGGGTGGCTCCTACAATGAGCAGTTCTTC.

This clonotype was observed at least ten times. The chain combines TRBV29-1 with TRBJ2-1; 7 bases align to TRBD2. The V and J ends lost 6 bases and 0 bases, in that order; junction bases with no gene match: 8. The CDR3 is made up of 15 amino acids. Germline CDR1 and CDR2: SQVTM and ANQGSEA. The CDR3 region is CSVLLAGNSYNEQFF. In DNA form, the CDR3 reads TGCAGCGTCTTATTAGCGGGCAACTCCTACAATGAGCAGTTCTTC.

This chain connects TRBV4-2 to TRBJ2-1; TRBD1 matches at 8 bases. The J segment lost 2 bases and the V segment lost 4 bases, leaving 4 bases of the junction unmatched. The CDR3 is 15 amino acids. CDR1 is LGHNA, CDR2 YNFKEQ, per germline. In nucleotides, the CDR3 is TGTGCCAGCAGCCCGCGACAGGGGCCCTACAATGAGCAGTTCTTC. It specifies CASSPRQGPYNEQFF.

This clonotype was detected ten times or more. The chain is built from TRBV24-1 and TRBJ2-1; 8 bases align to TRBD1. The CDR3 totals 14 residues. Germline V gene lookup returns CDR1 KGHDR and CDR2 SFDVKD. Trimming took 5 bases from V and 4 from J; bases not matched to a gene: 3. CDR3 protein: CATSGTGGYNEQFF. As DNA, the CDR3 is TGTGCCACCAGTGGAACAGGGGGGTACAATGAGCAGTTCTTC.

This clonotype was counted ten times or more. The J gene is TRBJ2-3, the V gene TRBV4-2, with TRBD2 identical over 7 bases. The junction had 6 bases not matched to a gene; V was cut back by 2 bases and J by 4 bases. This CDR3 comprises 15 residues. Per the germline V gene, CDR1 is LGHNA and CDR2 is YNFKEQ. CDR3 nucleotides: TGTGCCAGCAGCCAACCGTCGGCGGGAGCAGATACGCAGTATTTT. Its translation is CASSQPSAGADTQYF.

This clonotype was observed at least ten times. The gene calls are TRBV12-3 or TRBV12-4 and TRBJ1-4; D is undetermined. Trimming stripped 3 bases from V and 8 bases from J, with 7 bases between. The CDR3 sequence is 12 residues long. CDR3 sequence: CASSFIREKLFF. CDR3 nucleotides: TGTGCCAGCAGTTTCATACGAGAAAAACTGTTTTTT.

About this clonotype itself: Since a much larger clone is just one base distant, this may be a read error. This chain links TRBV20-1 with TRBJ2-1; 9 bases map to TRBD2. The germline CDR1 and CDR2 sequences are DFQATT and SNEGSKA (reference sequence). V dropped 8 bases and J dropped 7; count of bases not matched to a gene: 15. The CDR3 spans 15 residues. This chain's CDR3 is CSFNSGGRVGNEQFF. DNA of the CDR3: TGCAGTTTCAATTCTGGCGGGAGGGTGGGTAATGAGCAGTTCTTC.

This clonotype has at least ten counts. V gene TRBV6-4 combines with J gene TRBJ1-1; TRBD1 matches 11 bases. V dropped 4 bases and J dropped 1; count of bases not matched to a gene: 5. The length of the CDR3 is 16 residues. Germline-derived CDR1 and CDR2 are MRHNA and SNTAGT. The CDR3 here is CASSAGQGVGNTEAFF. The CDR3 coding sequence is TGTGCCAGCAGTGCGGGACAGGGGGTTGGGAACACTGAAGCTTTCTTT.